This T cell receptor (beta chain) appears in the sequencing data of a study of blood T cell repertoires in COVID-19. Overall study context: The United States, Italy and Spain were the sources of the acute and convalescent COVID-19 samples.

This CDR3 has 14 amino acids. Trimming stripped 4 bases from V and 5 bases from J, with 15 bases between. The germline CDR1 and CDR2 sequences are SGHRS and YFSETQ. TCRdb keeps only in-frame clones here, not all; method: immunoSEQ multiplex PCR. The sample shows 280,000 or so clones, 80% to 90% of them seen only once. Participants, roughly 18 to 100 years old, spanned about two dozen US areas. This chain joins TRBV5-1 and TRBJ2-5; a possible D gene is TRBD2 (6 bases). Input material: PBMCs or T cells enriched from blood (not recorded which). The receptor's source is a man aged 30 to 39 who had recovered from COVID-19. CDR3 bases: TGCGCCAGCAGCACCGGCGGGGTGGAGGAGACCCAGTACTTC. Translation: CASSTGGVEETQYF.